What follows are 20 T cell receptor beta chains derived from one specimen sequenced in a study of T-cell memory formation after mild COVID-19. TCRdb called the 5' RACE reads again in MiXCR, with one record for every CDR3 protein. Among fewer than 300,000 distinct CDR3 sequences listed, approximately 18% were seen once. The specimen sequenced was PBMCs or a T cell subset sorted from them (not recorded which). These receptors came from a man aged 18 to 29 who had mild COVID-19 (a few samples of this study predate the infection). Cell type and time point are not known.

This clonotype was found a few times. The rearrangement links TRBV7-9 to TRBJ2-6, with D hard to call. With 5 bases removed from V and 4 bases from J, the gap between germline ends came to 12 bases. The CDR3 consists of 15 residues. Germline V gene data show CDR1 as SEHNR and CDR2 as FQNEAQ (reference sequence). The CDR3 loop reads CASSPVTAGANVLTF. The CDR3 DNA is TGTGCCAGCAGCCCCGTGACGGCGGGGGCCAACGTCCTGACTTTC.

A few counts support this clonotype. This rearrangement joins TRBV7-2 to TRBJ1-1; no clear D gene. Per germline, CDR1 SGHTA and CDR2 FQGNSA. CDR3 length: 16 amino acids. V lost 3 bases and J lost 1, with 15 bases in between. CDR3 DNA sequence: TGTGCCAGCAGCTTCCGACAAAGCCTAAGGAACACTGAAGCTTTCTTT. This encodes CASSFRQSLRNTEAFF.

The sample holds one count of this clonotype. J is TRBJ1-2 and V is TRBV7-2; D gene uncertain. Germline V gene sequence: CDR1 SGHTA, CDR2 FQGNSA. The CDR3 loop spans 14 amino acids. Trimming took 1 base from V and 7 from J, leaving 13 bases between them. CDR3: CASSLEVVVGGYTF. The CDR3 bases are TGTGCCAGCAGCTTAGAGGTCGTCGTGGGTGGCTACACCTTC.

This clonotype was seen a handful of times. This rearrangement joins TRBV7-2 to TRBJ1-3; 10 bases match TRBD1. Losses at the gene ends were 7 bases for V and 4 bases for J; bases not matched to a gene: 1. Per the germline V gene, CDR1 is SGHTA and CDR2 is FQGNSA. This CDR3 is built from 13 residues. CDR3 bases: TGTGCCAGCAAGACAGGGGGCGGAAACACCATATATTTT. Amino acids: CASKTGGGNTIYF.

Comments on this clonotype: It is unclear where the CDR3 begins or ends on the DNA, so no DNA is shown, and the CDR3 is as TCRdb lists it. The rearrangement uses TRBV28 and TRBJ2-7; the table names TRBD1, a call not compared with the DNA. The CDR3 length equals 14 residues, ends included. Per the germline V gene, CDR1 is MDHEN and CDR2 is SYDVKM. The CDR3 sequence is CASSSSTGYYEQYV.

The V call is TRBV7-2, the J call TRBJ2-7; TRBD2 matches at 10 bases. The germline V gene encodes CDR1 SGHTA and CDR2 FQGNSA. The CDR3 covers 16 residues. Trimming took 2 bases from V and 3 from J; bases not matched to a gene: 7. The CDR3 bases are TGTGCCAGCAGCTTAAGGAGCGGGGGGGCCAGCTACGAGCAGTACGTC. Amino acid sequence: CASSLRSGGASYEQYV.

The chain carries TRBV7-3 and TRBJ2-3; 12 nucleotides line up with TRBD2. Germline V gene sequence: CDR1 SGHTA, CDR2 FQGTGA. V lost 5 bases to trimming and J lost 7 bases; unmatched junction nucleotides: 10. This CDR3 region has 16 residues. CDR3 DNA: TGTGCCAGCAGCGCGCCTAGCGGGGGGGCCGAAAATACGCAGTATTTT. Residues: CASSAPSGGAENTQYF.

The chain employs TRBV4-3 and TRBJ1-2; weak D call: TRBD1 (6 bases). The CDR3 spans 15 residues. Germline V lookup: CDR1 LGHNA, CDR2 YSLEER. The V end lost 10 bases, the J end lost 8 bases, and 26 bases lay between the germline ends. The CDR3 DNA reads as TGCGCCACGGGAAGGGGGTTGCAAGGCCCAGGCGGCTACACCTTC. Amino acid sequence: CATGRGLQGPGGYTF.

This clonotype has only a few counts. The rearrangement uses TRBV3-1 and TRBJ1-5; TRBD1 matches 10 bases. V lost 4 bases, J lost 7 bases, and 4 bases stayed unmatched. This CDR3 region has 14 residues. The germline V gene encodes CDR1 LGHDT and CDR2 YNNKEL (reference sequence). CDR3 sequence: CASSLGTGEQPQHF. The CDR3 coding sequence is TGTGCCAGCAGCCTCGGGACAGGGGAACAGCCCCAGCATTTT.

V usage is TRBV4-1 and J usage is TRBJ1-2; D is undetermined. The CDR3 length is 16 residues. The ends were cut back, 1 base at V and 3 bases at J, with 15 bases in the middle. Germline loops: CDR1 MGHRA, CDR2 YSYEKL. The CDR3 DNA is TGCGCCAGCAGCCAAGCGGTGCCTGAGGTTGACTATGGCTACACCTTC. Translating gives CASSQAVPEVDYGYTF.

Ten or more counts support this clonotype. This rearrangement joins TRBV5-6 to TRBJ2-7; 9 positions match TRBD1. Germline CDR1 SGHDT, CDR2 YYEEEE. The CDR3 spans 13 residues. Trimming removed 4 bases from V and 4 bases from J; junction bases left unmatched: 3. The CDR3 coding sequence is TGTGCCAGCAGCGGGGGACAGGGATACGAGCAGTACTTC. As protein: CASSGGQGYEQYF.

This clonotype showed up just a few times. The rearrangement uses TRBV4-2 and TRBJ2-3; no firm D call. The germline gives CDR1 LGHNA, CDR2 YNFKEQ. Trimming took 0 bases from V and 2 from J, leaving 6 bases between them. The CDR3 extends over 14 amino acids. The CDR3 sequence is CASSQDGTTDTQYF. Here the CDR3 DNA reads TGTGCCAGCAGCCAAGACGGTACCACAGATACGCAGTATTTT.

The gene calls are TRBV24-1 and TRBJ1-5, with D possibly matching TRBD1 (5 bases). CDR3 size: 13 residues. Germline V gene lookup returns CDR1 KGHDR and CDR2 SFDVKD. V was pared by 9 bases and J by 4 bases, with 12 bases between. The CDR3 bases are TGTGCCACCCAAGGGGAAGGGAATCAGCCCCAGCATTTT. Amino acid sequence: CATQGEGNQPQHF.

The CDR3 nucleotides are TGTGCCAGCAGCGTAGGGGGTGATGGGTCCTACGAGCAGTACTTC. This codes for CASSVGGDGSYEQYF. V usage is TRBV9 and J usage is TRBJ2-7; D gene uncertain. There are 15 residues in the CDR3. Deletions cut 0 bases from V and 1 base from J, with 11 bases between. In germline, CDR1 is SGDLS, CDR2 YYNGEE. Using reference TRBV9 and TRBJ2-7 for the parts outside the CDR3, the full variable domain is DSGVTQTPKHLITATGQRVTLRCSPRSGDLSVYWYQQSLDQGLQFLIQYYNGEERAKGNILERFSAQQFPDLHSELNLSSLELGDSALYFCASSVGGDGSYEQYFGPGTRLTVT.

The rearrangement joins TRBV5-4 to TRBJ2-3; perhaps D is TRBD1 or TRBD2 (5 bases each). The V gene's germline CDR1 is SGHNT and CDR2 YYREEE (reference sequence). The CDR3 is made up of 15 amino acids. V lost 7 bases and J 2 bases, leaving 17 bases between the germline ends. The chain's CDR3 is CASGSRDVYTDTQYF. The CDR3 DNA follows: TGTGCCAGCGGATCCCGGGACGTATACACAGATACGCAGTATTTT.

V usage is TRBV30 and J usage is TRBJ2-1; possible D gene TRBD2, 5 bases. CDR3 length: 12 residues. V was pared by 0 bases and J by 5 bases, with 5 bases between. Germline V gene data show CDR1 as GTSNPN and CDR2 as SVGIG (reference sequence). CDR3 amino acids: CAWSVADNEQFF. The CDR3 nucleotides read TGTGCCTGGAGTGTAGCGGACAATGAGCAGTTCTTC.

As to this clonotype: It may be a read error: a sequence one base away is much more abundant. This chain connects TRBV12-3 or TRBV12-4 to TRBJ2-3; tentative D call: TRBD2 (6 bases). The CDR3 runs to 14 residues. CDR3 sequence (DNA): TGTGCCAGCAGTTGGGGACTGCCCTATGATACGAAGTATTTT. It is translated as CASSWGLPYDTKYF.

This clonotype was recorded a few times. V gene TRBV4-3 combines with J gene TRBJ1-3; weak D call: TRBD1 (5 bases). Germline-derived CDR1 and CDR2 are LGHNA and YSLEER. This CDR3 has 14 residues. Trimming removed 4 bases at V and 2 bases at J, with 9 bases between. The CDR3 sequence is CASSPSRAGNTIYF. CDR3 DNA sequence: TGCGCCAGCAGCCCCAGCAGGGCTGGAAACACCATATATTTT.

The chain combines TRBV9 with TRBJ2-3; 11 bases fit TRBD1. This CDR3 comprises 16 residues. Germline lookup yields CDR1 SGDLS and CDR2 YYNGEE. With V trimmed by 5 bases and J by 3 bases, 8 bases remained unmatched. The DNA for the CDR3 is TGTGCCAGCAGACCCGGGACAGGGGGACGAACAGATACGCAGTATTTT. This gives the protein CASRPGTGGRTDTQYF.

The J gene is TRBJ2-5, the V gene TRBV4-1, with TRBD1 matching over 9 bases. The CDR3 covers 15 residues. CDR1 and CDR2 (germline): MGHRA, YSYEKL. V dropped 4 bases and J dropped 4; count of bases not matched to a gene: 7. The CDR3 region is CASSPHGTGIETQYF. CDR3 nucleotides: TGCGCCAGCAGCCCACACGGGACAGGGATAGAGACCCAGTACTTC.